This T cell receptor beta chain was obtained from a study of immune characterization of retroperitoneal liposarcoma. By sample share, this clonotype is medium-sized. Via MiXCR, TCRdb re-called the PCR reads, giving one row per CDR3 protein. The sample comprises more than 10,000 distinct CDR3 sequences, roughly 50% of which are singletons, and approximately 13% rests with the top ten. CDR3 length: 14 amino acids. With 2 bases removed from V and 9 bases from J, the gap between germline ends came to 16 bases. Germline V gene sequence: CDR1 MNHNY, CDR2 SVGAGI (reference sequence). The receptor was isolated from a female donor with retroperitoneal liposarcoma. The sequenced sample consisted of tumor tissue. The chain has TRBV6-6 and TRBJ2-5, with a tentative D call TRBD2 (6 bases). The DNA for the CDR3 is TGTGCCAGCAGTTACCGACGCACGGGGGTGCCCCAGTACTTC. This gives the protein CASSYRRTGVPQYF.